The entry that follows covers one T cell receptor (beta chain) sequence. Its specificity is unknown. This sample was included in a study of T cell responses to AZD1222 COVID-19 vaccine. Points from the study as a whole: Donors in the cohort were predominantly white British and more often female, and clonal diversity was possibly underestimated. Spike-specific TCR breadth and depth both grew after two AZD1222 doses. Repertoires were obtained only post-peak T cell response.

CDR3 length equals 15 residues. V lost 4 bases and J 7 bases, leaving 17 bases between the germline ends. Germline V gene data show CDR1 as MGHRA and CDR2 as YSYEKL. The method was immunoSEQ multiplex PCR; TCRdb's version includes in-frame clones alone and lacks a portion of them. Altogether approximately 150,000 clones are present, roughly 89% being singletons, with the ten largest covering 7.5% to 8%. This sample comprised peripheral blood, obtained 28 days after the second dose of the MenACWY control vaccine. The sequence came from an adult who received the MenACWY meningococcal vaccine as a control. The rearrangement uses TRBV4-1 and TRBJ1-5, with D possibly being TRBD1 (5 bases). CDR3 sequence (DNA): TGCGCCAGCAGCCGGGACGCGACCAGCAGACAGCCCCAGCATTTT. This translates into CASSRDATSRQPQHF.